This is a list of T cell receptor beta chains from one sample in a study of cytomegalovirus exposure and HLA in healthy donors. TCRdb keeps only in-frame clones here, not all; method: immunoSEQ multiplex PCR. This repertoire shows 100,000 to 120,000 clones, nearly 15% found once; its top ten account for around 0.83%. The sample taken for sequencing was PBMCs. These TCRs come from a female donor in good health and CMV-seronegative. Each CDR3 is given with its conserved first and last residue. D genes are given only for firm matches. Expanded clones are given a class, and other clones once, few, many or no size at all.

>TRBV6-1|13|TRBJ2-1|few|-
CASMADTHNEQFF
TGTGCCAGCATGGCAGATACCCACAATGAGCAGTTCTTC
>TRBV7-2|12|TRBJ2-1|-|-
CASSLETSIPFF
TGTGCCAGCAGCTTAGAAACGAGTATACCGTTCTTC
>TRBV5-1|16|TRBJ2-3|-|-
CASSLLVAGPQDTQYF
TGCGCCAGCAGCTTGCTGGTTGCTGGTCCCCAGGATACGCAGTATTTT
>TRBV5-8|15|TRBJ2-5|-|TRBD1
CASSSGTGGRETQYF
TGTGCCAGCAGCTCCGGGACAGGGGGCAGGGAGACCCAGTACTTC
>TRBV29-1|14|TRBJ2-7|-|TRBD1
CSVEGQGSSYEQYF
TGCAGCGTTGAGGGACAGGGGAGCTCCTACGAGCAGTACTTC
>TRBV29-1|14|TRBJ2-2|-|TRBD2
CSVEGGIGTGELFF
TGCAGCGTTGAGGGGGGGATCGGCACCGGGGAGCTGTTTTTT
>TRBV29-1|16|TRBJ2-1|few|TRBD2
CSVLGLAGGNYNEQFF
TGCAGCGTTTTGGGACTAGCGGGAGGTAACTACAATGAGCAGTTCTTC
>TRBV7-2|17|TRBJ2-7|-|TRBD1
CASSLGVTGGLRYEQYF
TGTGCCAGCAGCTTAGGGGTGACAGGGGGCCTCAGATACGAGCAGTACTTC
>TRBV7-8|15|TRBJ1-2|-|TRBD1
CASSLYRDSPYGYTF
TGTGCCAGCAGCTTATACCGGGACAGCCCCTATGGCTACACCTTC
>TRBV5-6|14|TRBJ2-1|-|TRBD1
CASSSSRGPREQFF
TGTGCCAGCAGCTCTTCCAGGGGGCCGCGAGAGCAGTTCTTC
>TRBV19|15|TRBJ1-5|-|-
CASSIGWLGNQPQHF
TGTGCCAGTAGTATAGGGTGGCTGGGCAATCAGCCCCAGCATTTT
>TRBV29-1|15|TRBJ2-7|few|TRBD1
CSVAGPGQGSYEQYF
TGCAGCGTTGCAGGACCGGGACAGGGCTCCTACGAGCAGTACTTC
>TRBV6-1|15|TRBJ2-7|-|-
CASSERRQGLYEQYF
TGTGCCAGCAGTGAACGAAGACAGGGACTCTACGAGCAGTACTTC
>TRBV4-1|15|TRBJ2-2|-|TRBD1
CASSHNRGFTGELFF
TGCGCCAGCAGCCACAACAGGGGGTTCACCGGGGAGCTGTTTTTT
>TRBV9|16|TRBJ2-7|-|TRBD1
CASSESSTGSVHEQYF
TGTGCCAGCAGCGAGTCCTCGACAGGGAGTGTCCACGAGCAGTACTTC
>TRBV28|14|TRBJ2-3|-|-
CASSLTGYLDTQYF
TGTGCCAGCAGTTTAACGGGATATCTGGATACGCAGTATTTT
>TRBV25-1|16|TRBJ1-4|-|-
CASSDLITGLNEKLFF
TGTGCCAGCAGTGACCTTATAACGGGGTTAAATGAAAAACTGTTTTTT
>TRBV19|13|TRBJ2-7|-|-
CACRGPGSYEQYF
TGTGCCTGCAGGGGCCCAGGCTCCTACGAGCAGTACTTC
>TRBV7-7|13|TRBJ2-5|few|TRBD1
CASSRDREETQYF
TGTGCTAGCAGCCGCGACAGGGAAGAGACCCAGTACTTC
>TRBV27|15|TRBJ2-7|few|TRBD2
CASSFTSGSLYEQYF
TGTGCCAGCAGTTTTACTAGCGGGAGCCTCTACGAGCAGTACTTC
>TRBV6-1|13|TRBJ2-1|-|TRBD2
CAPQAGALNEQFF
TGTGCCCCCCAAGCGGGAGCGTTAAATGAGCAGTTCTTC
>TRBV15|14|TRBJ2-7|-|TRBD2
CATSQLAGVYEQYF
TGTGCCACCAGCCAACTAGCGGGAGTCTACGAGCAGTACTTC
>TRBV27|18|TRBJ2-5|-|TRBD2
CASSLTGLAGVRGETQYF
TGTGCCAGCAGTTTAACCGGGCTAGCGGGAGTTCGAGGAGAGACCCAGTACTTC
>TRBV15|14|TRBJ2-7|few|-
CATSRVRGVYEQYF
TGTGCCACCAGCAGAGTCCGGGGTGTCTACGAGCAGTACTTC
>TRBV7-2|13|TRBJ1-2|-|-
CASSLYSGGGYTF
TGTGCCAGCAGCTTATATTCCGGGGGTGGCTACACCTTC
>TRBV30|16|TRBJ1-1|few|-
CAWSLVQGGFNTEAFF
TGTGCCTGGAGTCTTGTCCAGGGAGGTTTCAACACTGAAGCTTTCTTT
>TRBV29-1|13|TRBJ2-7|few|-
CSVRQGSSYEQYF
TGCAGCGTAAGGCAGGGGAGCTCCTACGAGCAGTACTTC
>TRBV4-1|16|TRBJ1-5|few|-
CASSQEGQGSNQPQHF
TGCGCCAGCAGCCAAGAAGGGCAGGGGAGCAATCAGCCCCAGCATTTT
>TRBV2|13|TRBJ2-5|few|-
CASGPGLGETQYF
TGTGCCAGCGGGCCAGGGTTGGGGGAGACCCAGTACTTC